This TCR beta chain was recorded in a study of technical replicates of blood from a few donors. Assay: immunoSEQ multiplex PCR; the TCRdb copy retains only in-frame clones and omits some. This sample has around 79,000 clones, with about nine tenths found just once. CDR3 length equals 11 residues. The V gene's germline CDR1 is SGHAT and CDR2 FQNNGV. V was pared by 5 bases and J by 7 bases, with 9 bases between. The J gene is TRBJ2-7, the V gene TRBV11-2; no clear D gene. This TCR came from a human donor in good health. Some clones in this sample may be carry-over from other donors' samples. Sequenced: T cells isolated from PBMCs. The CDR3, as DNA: TGTGCCAGCAGCCAAACTAATGAGCAGTACTTC. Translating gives CASSQTNEQYF.